The next 29 T cell receptor beta chains were all read from a single sample in a study of T cells in localized non-small cell lung cancer. Libraries were prepared by immunoSEQ multiplex PCR; TCRdb keeps only in-frame clonotypes and omits some of them. This table holds nearly 35,000 clones, around nine tenths found once. The starting material was peripheral blood, obtained before any cancer treatment. These receptors were taken from a woman aged 35-70 years with stage I lung adenocarcinoma.

This chain connects TRBV9 to TRBJ2-3, with 9 bases that match TRBD2. Germline V lookup: CDR1 SGDLS, CDR2 YYNGEE. The CDR3 is made up of 17 amino acids. J gave up 3 bases and V 0 bases, and 8 bases lay outside the gene matches. The CDR3, as DNA: TGTGCCAGCAGCGTAGGCTCCGCTAGCGGGGAGACAGATACGCAGTATTTT. Its protein product is CASSVGSASGETDTQYF.

The chain recombines TRBV7-9 with TRBJ2-4, with 8 bases aligning to TRBD1. The J segment lost 3 bases and the V segment lost 5 bases, leaving 9 bases of the junction unmatched. Germline V gene sequence: CDR1 SEHNR, CDR2 FQNEAQ (reference sequence). This CDR3 has 16 amino acids. CDR3 sequence: CASSVQTGDGKNIQYF. The CDR3 nucleotides read TGTGCCAGCAGCGTCCAGACAGGGGATGGCAAAAACATTCAGTACTTC.

The rearrangement joins TRBV9 to TRBJ1-2; D gene uncertain. This CDR3 has 13 residues. V dropped 4 bases and J dropped 0 bases, with 7 bases sitting between them. Per the germline V gene, CDR1 is SGDLS and CDR2 is YYNGEE. CDR3 residues: CASSFGTNYGYTF. The CDR3 DNA reads as TGTGCCAGCAGCTTCGGGACTAACTATGGCTACACCTTC. The full variable domain, completed using reference TRBV9 and TRBJ1-2, is DSGVTQTPKHLITATGQRVTLRCSPRSGDLSVYWYQQSLDQGLQFLIQYYNGEERAKGNILERFSAQQFPDLHSELNLSSLELGDSALYFCASSFGTNYGYTFGSGTRLTVV.

V gene TRBV5-1 combines with J gene TRBJ2-6, with D unresolved. Trimming pared 0 bases from V and 0 bases from J, leaving 4 bases between. Germline CDR1 reads SGHRS; CDR2 reads YFSETQ. The CDR3 has 15 residues. CDR3 in DNA: TGCGCCAGCAGCTTGGGGGACTCTGGGGCCAACGTCCTGACTTTC. As protein: CASSLGDSGANVLTF. Complete variable domain (other parts from reference TRBV5-1 and TRBJ2-6): KAGVTQTPRYLIKTRGQQVTLSCSPISGHRSVSWYQQTPGQGLQFLFEYFSETQRNKGNFPGRFSGRQFSNSRSEMNVSTLELGDSALYLCASSLGDSGANVLTFGAGSRLTVL.

This clone has just one count. This chain connects TRBV4-3 to TRBJ1-2; 7 bases fit TRBD1. Germline V CDR1 and CDR2: LGHNA, YSLEER. V trimming: 4 bases; J trimming: 2 bases; junction bases outside the gene matches: 7. The length of the CDR3 is 15 residues. The chain's CDR3 is CASSPQGTENYGYTF. CDR3 sequence (DNA): TGCGCCAGCAGCCCCCAAGGGACAGAGAACTATGGCTACACCTTC.

The chain links TRBV29-1 to TRBJ2-5; D uncertain. The length of the CDR3 is 14 residues. Trimming took off 0 bases at V and 6 bases at J, with 14 bases between the two ends. Germline values: CDR1 SQVTM, CDR2 ANQGSEA. The CDR3 loop is CSVEDMGYPKTQYF. In DNA, the CDR3 is TGCAGCGTTGAAGATATGGGCTACCCCAAGACCCAGTACTTC.

The genes are TRBV7-8 and TRBJ1-1; D is ambiguous. There are 13 residues in the CDR3. V was shortened by 5 bases and J by 1 base, with 8 bases between the two germline ends. From germline, CDR1 is SGHVS and CDR2 FQNEAQ. This CDR3 reads CASSQTANTEAFF. The CDR3 region has the DNA TGTGCCAGCAGCCAAACAGCGAACACTGAAGCTTTCTTT.

The V gene is TRBV7-2, the J gene TRBJ1-3, with D unclear. The germline CDR1 and CDR2 sequences are SGHTA and FQGNSA. The CDR3 covers 16 residues. V was cut by 3 bases and J by 0 bases, with 12 bases left in between. DNA for the CDR3: TGTGCCAGCAGCTTGTGGGCAGGCGCCTCTGGAAACACCATATATTTT. The encoded protein is CASSLWAGASGNTIYF.

This rearrangement joins TRBV27 to TRBJ2-2; D unresolved. The germline V and J ends were trimmed by 0 bases and 7 bases, with 0 bases remaining between them. The germline gives CDR1 MNHEY, CDR2 SMNVEV (reference sequence). The CDR3 covers 11 residues. The CDR3 DNA reads TGTGCCAGCAGTTTATCCGGGGAGCTGTTTTTT. Its protein is CASSLSGELFF.

The V gene is TRBV7-3, the J gene TRBJ2-4; 8 bases are shared with TRBD1. V was clipped by 2 bases and J by 6 bases; unmatched bases: 9. The germline V gene has CDR1 SGHTA and CDR2 FQGTGA. The CDR3 is 16 residues long. The CDR3 reads CASSLGFGQGGNIQYF. The DNA of the CDR3 is TGTGCCAGCAGCTTAGGCTTCGGACAGGGAGGAAACATTCAGTACTTC. Looking up the rest from reference TRBV7-3 and TRBJ2-4 gives the full variable domain: GAGVSQTPSNKVTEKGKYVELRCDPISGHTALYWYRQSLGQGPEFLIYFQGTGAADDSGLPNDRFFAVRPEGSVSTLKIQRTERGDSAVYLCASSLGFGQGGNIQYFGAGTRLSVL.

The gene calls are TRBV7-2 and TRBJ2-7; D gene unclear. CDR1 and CDR2 from the germline V gene are SGHTA and FQGNSA. Trimming removed 1 base at V and 2 bases at J, with 18 bases between. The CDR3 is 17 residues long. For the CDR3, the DNA is TGTGCCAGCAGCTTAGACAATATGGTTATCGGCCCCTACGAGCAGTACTTC. As protein: CASSLDNMVIGPYEQYF.

This clone was observed once. The CDR3: CASSGRQGLRTGELFF. CDR3 coding DNA: TGTGCCAGCAGCGGCCGACAGGGGTTACGGACCGGGGAGCTGTTTTTT. V gene TRBV9 combines with J gene TRBJ2-2; 8 bases fit TRBD1. This CDR3 spans 16 amino acids. CDR1 SGDLS and CDR2 YYNGEE come from the germline V gene. V gave up 3 bases and J gave up 5 bases; unmatched junction bases: 9. Supplemented by reference TRBV9 and TRBJ2-2, the full variable domain reads DSGVTQTPKHLITATGQRVTLRCSPRSGDLSVYWYQQSLDQGLQFLIQYYNGEERAKGNILERFSAQQFPDLHSELNLSSLELGDSALYFCASSGRQGLRTGELFFGEGSRLTVL.

This clone came up once. The gene calls are TRBV7-2 and TRBJ1-5; D is ambiguous. The CDR3 spans 13 residues. CDR1 is SGHTA and CDR2 is FQGNSA in the germline V gene. V lost 3 bases and J 6 bases, leaving 9 bases between the germline ends. This CDR3 is CASSFSSGQPQHF. For the CDR3, the DNA is TGTGCCAGCAGCTTCTCCTCTGGTCAGCCCCAGCATTTT.

The genes are TRBV7-3 and TRBJ1-1, with D hard to call. V lost 3 bases to trimming and J lost 1 base, with 12 bases between them. The CDR3 is 15 residues long. Germline CDR1 and CDR2: SGHTA and FQGTGA. CDR3 loop: CASSLAEDGNTEAFF. The CDR3 nucleotides read TGTGCCAGCAGCTTGGCCGAGGACGGGAACACTGAAGCTTTCTTT.

The rearrangement uses TRBV6-6 and TRBJ1-2, with 7 bases that match TRBD1. The CDR3 totals 15 residues. Germline V gives CDR1 MNHNY, CDR2 SVGAGI (reference sequence). J gave up 2 bases and V 7 bases, and 10 bases lay outside the gene matches. CDR3: CASTSPTGRNYGYTF. The CDR3 DNA reads TGTGCCAGCACTAGCCCGACAGGGAGAAACTATGGCTACACCTTC.

This chain joins TRBV6-5 and TRBJ2-7; 11 positions agree with TRBD1. Per germline, CDR1 MNHEY and CDR2 SVGAGI. The V and J ends lost 5 bases and 3 bases, in that order; junction bases with no gene match: 6. The CDR3 has 15 residues. The CDR3 DNA reads TGTGCCAGCAGTACTCCCGGGACAGGGGGCTACGAGCAGTACTTC. Amino acid sequence: CASSTPGTGGYEQYF.

This clone was seen once. V is TRBV6-1 and J is TRBJ1-5; D gene ambiguous. V lost 6 bases and J 5 bases, leaving 11 bases between the germline ends. The CDR3 runs to 13 residues. CDR1 MNHNS and CDR2 SASEGT come from the germline V gene. CDR3 DNA: TGTGCCAGCAGGATTGCCCTGGATCAGCCCCAGCATTTT. This encodes CASRIALDQPQHF.

V is TRBV11-2 and J is TRBJ2-1, with D unclear. There are 13 residues in the CDR3. V lost 3 bases and J 4 bases, leaving 7 bases between the germline ends. Germline V lookup: CDR1 SGHAT, CDR2 FQNNGV. The CDR3, as DNA: TGTGCCAGCAGCTTTAACTCGTACAATGAGCAGTTCTTC. It is translated as CASSFNSYNEQFF.

The rearrangement links TRBV9 to TRBJ2-1, with 8 bases fitting TRBD2. The CDR3 extends over 15 amino acids. V dropped 3 bases and J dropped 4; count of bases not matched to a gene: 6. Per the germline V gene, CDR1 is SGDLS and CDR2 is YYNGEE. The CDR3 loop is CASSDGGGPYNEQFF. CDR3 nucleotides: TGTGCCAGCAGCGATGGCGGGGGGCCATACAATGAGCAGTTCTTC.

Notes on this clone: This same CDR3 is encoded by further DNA sequences in the sample. The chain has TRBV7-7 and TRBJ1-1; no definite D call. The CDR3 loop spans 13 amino acids. Germline-derived CDR1 and CDR2 are SSHAT and FNYEAQ (reference sequence). V gave up 2 bases and J gave up 1 base, with 5 bases separating them. The CDR3 reads CASSLLENTEAFF. DNA of the CDR3: TGTGCCAGCAGCTTATTGGAGAACACTGAAGCTTTCTTT.

This chain joins TRBV18 and TRBJ2-7; 10 nucleotides align to TRBD1. The V gene's germline CDR1 is KGHSH and CDR2 LQKENI. The CDR3 consists of 15 residues. With V trimmed by 6 bases and J by 0 bases, 5 bases remained unmatched. The CDR3 spells CASSTRTGGSYEQYF. The CDR3 bases are TGTGCCAGCTCTACGAGGACAGGGGGCTCCTACGAGCAGTACTTC.

The CDR3 DNA reads TGTGCCAGCAGCTTCGTCATAGGGAATACCTACGAGCAGTACTTC. Translation gives CASSFVIGNTYEQYF. The chain carries TRBV11-3 and TRBJ2-7; no clear D gene. Germline CDR1 SGHNT, CDR2 YENEEA. The V gene lost 3 bases and the J gene lost 2 bases, with 14 bases spanning the gap. The CDR3 sequence is 15 residues long.

V and J are TRBV5-6 and TRBJ2-7, with 9 bases fitting TRBD1. Per the germline V gene, CDR1 is SGHDT and CDR2 is YYEEEE. V trimming: 4 bases; J trimming: 4 bases; junction bases outside the gene matches: 6. The CDR3 spans 14 residues. This CDR3 is CASSPGTGLYEQYF. The CDR3 region has the DNA TGTGCCAGCAGCCCCGGGACAGGGTTATACGAGCAGTACTTC. Looking up the rest from reference TRBV5-6 and TRBJ2-7 gives the full variable domain: DAGVTQSPTHLIKTRGQQVTLRCSPKSGHDTVSWYQQALGQGPQFIFQYYEEEERQRGNFPDRFSGHQFPNYSSELNVNALLLGDSALYLCASSPGTGLYEQYFGPGTRLTVT.

The chain has TRBV29-1 and TRBJ1-2; 8 positions match TRBD1. CDR1 is SQVTM, CDR2 ANQGSEA, per germline. The junction had 10 bases not matched to a gene; V was cut back by 1 base and J by 0 bases. The length of the CDR3 is 17 residues. The CDR3 DNA reads as TGCAGCGTTGAAGGCCGGGACAGGAAGAAATCTAACTATGGCTACACCTTC. Its translation is CSVEGRDRKKSNYGYTF.

The chain carries TRBV12-5 and TRBJ1-4; D is possibly TRBD1 (6 bases). Per the germline V gene, CDR1 is LGHNT and CDR2 is FRNRAP. V lost 3 bases to trimming and J lost 0 bases, with 8 bases between them. CDR3 length equals 15 residues. As DNA, the CDR3 is TGTGCTAGTGGTTTAGGACAGTCAACTAATGAAAAACTGTTTTTT. The encoded protein is CASGLGQSTNEKLFF.

The rearrangement joins TRBV2 to TRBJ2-5; the D is unclear. Trimming cost V 6 bases and J 4 bases, with 6 bases left between them. CDR1 and CDR2 from the germline V gene are SNHLY and FYNNEI. The CDR3 has 11 residues. As DNA, the CDR3 is TGTGCCAGCAGGGCGGCAGAGACCCAGTACTTC. The encoded protein is CASRAAETQYF.

V is TRBV27 and J is TRBJ1-6, with 7 bases fitting TRBD1. Germline V gene data show CDR1 as MNHEY and CDR2 as SMNVEV (reference sequence). The V and J ends lost 5 bases and 6 bases, in that order; junction bases with no gene match: 13. The CDR3 totals 17 residues. The CDR3 DNA is TGTGCCAGCAGTCCGAGTACCGGGACAGTGACTAATTCACCCCTCCACTTT. This codes for CASSPSTGTVTNSPLHF.

Concerning this clone itself: Sequence at one end of the junction differs from germline and may be a read error. V is TRBV11-2 and J is TRBJ2-7; D possibly matches TRBD1 or TRBD2 (7 bases each). This CDR3 has 13 residues. Germline values: CDR1 SGHAT, CDR2 FQNNGV. The CDR3 DNA follows: TGTGCCAGCAGCCCCGGGGGGAGGGGGCGGGACTTCTTC. Translated, it gives CASSPGGRGRDFF.

CDR3: CASGNGHTDTQYF. As DNA, the CDR3 is TGTGCCAGCGGTAACGGACACACAGATACGCAGTATTTT. The chain recombines TRBV6-4 with TRBJ2-3, with D perhaps TRBD1 (5 bases). V lost 8 bases, J lost 2 bases, and 11 bases lay in between. The CDR3 length is 13 residues. The germline gives CDR1 MRHNA, CDR2 SNTAGT.